The clone carrying this TCR beta chain occurred many times. Time point defined: patch test 2, 6 weeks after DPC sensitization. Indicated treatment: therapeutic diphenylcyclopropenone sensitization with weekly scalp DPC. The CDR3 has 15 residues. Germline CDR1 and CDR2: MNHEY and SVGEGT. V lost 6 bases and J 0 bases, leaving 14 bases between the germline ends. The source of the sample is a study of human T cells and chemical hapten exposure. TCRdb re-analysed the RACE reads in MiXCR, keeping a single row per CDR3 protein. Of 25,000 to 30,000 distinct CDR3 sequences in the sample, over 9% were seen once.

The sequences come from whole blood, collected in connection with sensitization to the hapten diphenylcyclopropenone (DPC). The V and J genes are TRBV6-2 or TRBV6-3 and TRBJ1-1, with TRBD1 as a possible D gene (5 bases). This clonotype originated in a man aged 30 to 39 with alopecia areata. Some clones in this sample may be carry-over from other donors' samples. CDR3 sequence: CASSLDRLMNTEAFF. The DNA for the CDR3 is TGTGCCAGCAGCCTTGACAGACTGATGAACACTGAAGCTTTCTTT.